This passage covers 23 T cell receptor beta chains from one sample sequenced in a study of cytomegalovirus exposure and HLA in healthy donors. Use of 60 Vbeta and 13 Jbeta primers characterized the PCR. Clones were sequenced by immunoSEQ multiplex PCR, and TCRdb holds only the in-frame ones, with some missing. The sample yields under 85,000 clones, 80% seen once. Sequencing was performed on PBMCs. The receptors were gathered from a woman aged 25 to 39 in good health and CMV-seronegative.

V and J are TRBV6-5 and TRBJ1-4; the D gene is possibly TRBD1 (5 bases). The CDR3 loop spans 15 amino acids. The germline V and J ends were trimmed by 1 base and 4 bases, with 10 bases remaining between them. Germline CDR1 MNHEY, CDR2 SVGAGI. The CDR3 region is CASSYLGGSNEKLFF. For the CDR3, the DNA is TGTGCCAGCAGTTACTTGGGGGGAAGTAATGAAAAACTGTTTTTT.

The gene calls are TRBV18 and TRBJ1-1, with 9 bases aligning to TRBD1. The CDR3 is made up of 15 amino acids. V lost 4 bases and J lost 0; bases outside the gene matches: 3. Germline loops: CDR1 KGHSH, CDR2 LQKENI. The CDR3 nucleotides are TGTGCCAGCTCACACGACAGGGGGATGAACACTGAAGCTTTCTTT. This sequence encodes CASSHDRGMNTEAFF.

This clone is medium-sized by share. CDR3 nucleotide sequence: TGCAGTGCTAGGAGAGACTACGAGCAGTACTTC. This encodes CSARRDYEQYF. V is TRBV20-1 and J is TRBJ2-7, with unresolved D. The CDR3 totals 11 residues. Germline CDR1 and CDR2: DFQATT and SNEGSKA (reference sequence). Trimming left V 3 bases short and J 3 bases short, with 6 bases between.

J is TRBJ2-7 and V is TRBV2; unclear D gene. V gave up 7 bases and J gave up 2 bases, with 15 bases separating them. Germline V gene lookup returns CDR1 SNHLY and CDR2 FYNNEI. CDR3 length: 14 amino acids. The CDR3 region is CASTQANFPYEQYF. The DNA for the CDR3 is TGTGCCAGCACCCAGGCCAACTTCCCCTACGAGCAGTACTTC.

This clone was detected once. The chain uses TRBV5-4 and TRBJ2-6; 7 bases are shared with TRBD2. The CDR3 sequence is 19 residues long. The V and J ends lost 2 bases and 6 bases, in that order; junction bases with no gene match: 17. The germline CDR1 and CDR2 sequences are SGHNT and YYREEE (reference sequence). This CDR3 is CASSFRSSGNSWEANVLTF. The CDR3 DNA is TGTGCCAGCAGCTTCAGGTCTAGCGGAAACAGCTGGGAGGCCAACGTCCTGACTTTC. The full variable domain, its missing parts supplied by reference TRBV5-4 and TRBJ2-6, is ETGVTQSPTHLIKTRGQQVTLRCSSQSGHNTVSWYQQALGQGPQFIFQYYREEENGRGNFPPRFSGLQFPNYSSELNVNALELDDSALYLCASSFRSSGNSWEANVLTFGAGSRLTVL.

Only one count was recorded for this clone. V is TRBV6-5 and J is TRBJ2-5; D is perhaps TRBD1 (6 bases). The CDR3 runs to 14 residues. V was clipped by 0 bases and J by 5 bases, with 10 bases between them. The germline CDR1 and CDR2 sequences are MNHEY and SVGAGI. In DNA form, the CDR3 reads TGTGCCAGCAGTTACTCGCAGGGGATGGAGACCCAGTACTTC. Its translation: CASSYSQGMETQYF.

The gene calls are TRBV6-1 and TRBJ2-5; TRBD1 matches at 8 bases. After removal of 8 bases from V and 7 bases from J, the junction contained 3 bases not matched to a gene. The CDR3 runs to 11 residues. Germline V gene data show CDR1 as MNHNS and CDR2 as SASEGT. CDR3 region: CASAGGGTQYF. The DNA of the CDR3 is TGTGCCAGCGCAGGGGGCGGGACCCAGTACTTC.

Only one count was recorded for this clone. The chain uses TRBV7-9 and TRBJ1-1, with TRBD1 as a possible D gene (5 bases). Trimming removed 0 bases from V and 1 base from J, with 6 bases in between. The CDR3 runs to 14 residues. Germline lookup yields CDR1 SEHNR and CDR2 FQNEAQ (reference sequence). The chain's CDR3 is CASSLAGGNTEAFF. CDR3 coding DNA: TGTGCCAGCAGCTTAGCGGGGGGGAACACTGAAGCTTTCTTT.

The gene calls are TRBV6-1 and TRBJ1-5; perhaps TRBD1 as D (5 bases). V dropped 5 bases and J dropped 5 bases, with 16 bases sitting between them. This CDR3 region has 15 residues. Germline V gene lookup returns CDR1 MNHNS and CDR2 SASEGT. The CDR3 DNA reads as TGTGCCAGCAGTACCTGGGCAGGGAGGGATCAGCCCCAGCATTTT. Protein sequence: CASSTWAGRDQPQHF.

V usage is TRBV9 and J usage is TRBJ2-3, with 7 positions matching TRBD2. Germline V gene data show CDR1 as SGDLS and CDR2 as YYNGEE. After removal of 0 bases from V and 2 bases from J, the junction contained 3 bases not matched to a gene. CDR3 length: 15 residues. Here the CDR3 DNA reads TGTGCCAGCAGCGTAGGCGGGGGTTCCACAGATACGCAGTATTTT. Amino acids: CASSVGGGSTDTQYF.

The V and J genes are TRBV30 and TRBJ2-2; 8 bases agree with TRBD2. This CDR3 spans 17 amino acids. Germline V gene sequence: CDR1 GTSNPN, CDR2 SVGIG (reference sequence). Germline trimming cut 3 bases from V and 3 bases from J; bases unmatched to any gene: 12. The DNA of the CDR3 is TGTGCCTGGAGGGCCCCGGCTGGGCGGGGGGACACCGGGGAGCTGTTTTTT. Translating it yields CAWRAPAGRGDTGELFF.

V gene TRBV5-1 combines with J gene TRBJ2-7; TRBD1 matches 8 bases. From germline, CDR1 is SGHRS and CDR2 YFSETQ. V lost 3 bases, J lost 2 bases, and 4 bases stayed unmatched. CDR3 length equals 14 residues. The CDR3 loop is CASSWDRTTYEQYF. The CDR3 coding sequence is TGCGCCAGCAGCTGGGACAGGACCACCTACGAGCAGTACTTC.

The chain carries TRBV4-3 and TRBJ2-1; 9 nucleotides agree with TRBD1. Per germline, CDR1 LGHNA and CDR2 YSLEER. V lost 3 bases and J lost 4; bases outside the gene matches: 7. This CDR3 has 16 residues. The CDR3 DNA is TGCGCCAGCAGCCAGCGGCCTGGACAGGGGTACAATGAGCAGTTCTTC. Amino acid sequence: CASSQRPGQGYNEQFF.

The chain recombines TRBV30 with TRBJ2-7; a possible D gene is TRBD1 (5 bases). V was cut by 4 bases and J by 7 bases, with 17 bases left in between. Germline V gene sequence: CDR1 GTSNPN, CDR2 SVGIG (reference sequence). The CDR3 is made up of 13 amino acids. The CDR3 reads CAWNRQGDGEQYF. For the CDR3, the DNA is TGTGCCTGGAATCGTCAGGGCGACGGGGAGCAGTACTTC.

This clone was observed a single time. V gene TRBV6-1 combines with J gene TRBJ2-6; D not resolved. CDR1 MNHNS and CDR2 SASEGT come from the germline V gene. The CDR3 contains 16 residues. With 4 bases removed from V and 0 bases from J, the gap between germline ends came to 10 bases. The CDR3 DNA sequence: TGTGCCAGCAGTGCCCAATCCCACTCTGGGGCCAACGTCCTGACTTTC. This encodes CASSAQSHSGANVLTF.

The chain employs TRBV5-1 and TRBJ2-1, with 9 nucleotides matching TRBD2. Germline V lookup: CDR1 SGHRS, CDR2 YFSETQ. The CDR3 extends over 18 amino acids. J lost 7 bases, V lost 3 bases, and 17 bases had no gene match. The CDR3, as DNA: TGCGCCAGCAGCTGGACACGCGGGGTAGCGGGAGTATGGAATGAGCAGTTCTTC. Translation gives CASSWTRGVAGVWNEQFF. Full variable domain (outside the CDR3, taken from reference TRBV5-1 and TRBJ2-1): KAGVTQTPRYLIKTRGQQVTLSCSPISGHRSVSWYQQTPGQGLQFLFEYFSETQRNKGNFPGRFSGRQFSNSRSEMNVSTLELGDSALYLCASSWTRGVAGVWNEQFFGPGTRLTVL.

This sequence joins TRBV19 and TRBJ1-1; the D is unclear. Trimming removed 3 bases at V and 2 bases at J, with 7 bases between. Germline loops: CDR1 LNHDA, CDR2 SQIVND (reference sequence). The CDR3 length is 13 residues. The CDR3 nucleotides are TGTGCCAGTAGTATTGGAGGAAACACTGAAGCTTTCTTT. Encoded protein: CASSIGGNTEAFF.

The chain recombines TRBV4-3 with TRBJ2-7; 11 bases match TRBD1. CDR1 is LGHNA and CDR2 is YSLEER in the germline V gene. The CDR3 totals 15 residues. After removal of 4 bases from V and 5 bases from J, the junction contained 7 bases not matched to a gene. The CDR3 loop is CASSRGTGGSNEQYF. Here the CDR3 DNA reads TGCGCCAGCAGCCGCGGGACAGGGGGATCTAACGAGCAGTACTTC.

The DNA of the CDR3 is TGCAGCATCAGGGGCGGACTAGCGGGGCAGGGTGAGCAGTTCTTC. Amino acids: CSIRGGLAGQGEQFF. The genes are TRBV29-1 and TRBJ2-1; TRBD2 agrees at 12 bases. The J segment lost 9 bases and the V segment lost 8 bases, leaving 14 bases of the junction unmatched. Germline CDR1 is SQVTM and CDR2 is ANQGSEA. The CDR3 length is 15 residues.

CDR3 amino acids: CASRAGGRYEQYF. The CDR3 nucleotides read TGTGCCAGCAGAGCAGGGGGCAGGTACGAGCAGTACTTC. The chain employs TRBV27 and TRBJ2-7, with 8 bases that match TRBD1. The CDR3 has 13 amino acids. In germline, CDR1 is MNHEY, CDR2 SMNVEV (reference sequence). V lost 6 bases to trimming and J lost 4 bases; unmatched junction nucleotides: 5.

This clone was seen a single time. For the CDR3, the DNA is TGCAGTGCACAGGGGAACACTGAAGCTTTCTTT. It encodes CSAQGNTEAFF. V usage is TRBV20-1 and J usage is TRBJ1-1, with D perhaps TRBD1 (6 bases). The germline V and J ends were trimmed by 6 bases and 1 base, with 6 bases remaining between them. Looked up from germline, CDR1 is DFQATT and CDR2 is SNEGSKA (reference sequence). This CDR3 contains 11 residues.

The rearrangement links TRBV5-1 to TRBJ2-5; TRBD1 aligns across 7 bases. V shed 7 bases, J shed 5 bases, and the junction held 11 bases outside the gene matches. Germline-derived CDR1 and CDR2 are SGHRS and YFSETQ. CDR3 length: 14 residues. The CDR3 sequence is CASHDRVLGETQYF. CDR3 in DNA: TGCGCCAGCCACGACAGGGTTCTAGGGGAGACCCAGTACTTC.

The CDR3, as DNA: TGTGCCAGCAGCTTACGGTGGCAGGGCACTGAAGCTTTCTTT. Encoded protein: CASSLRWQGTEAFF. This chain links TRBV7-9 with TRBJ1-1; the D gene is possibly TRBD1 (5 bases). This CDR3 has 14 residues. V lost 2 bases and J 4 bases, leaving 11 bases between the germline ends. Germline-derived CDR1 and CDR2 are SEHNR and FQNEAQ (reference sequence).